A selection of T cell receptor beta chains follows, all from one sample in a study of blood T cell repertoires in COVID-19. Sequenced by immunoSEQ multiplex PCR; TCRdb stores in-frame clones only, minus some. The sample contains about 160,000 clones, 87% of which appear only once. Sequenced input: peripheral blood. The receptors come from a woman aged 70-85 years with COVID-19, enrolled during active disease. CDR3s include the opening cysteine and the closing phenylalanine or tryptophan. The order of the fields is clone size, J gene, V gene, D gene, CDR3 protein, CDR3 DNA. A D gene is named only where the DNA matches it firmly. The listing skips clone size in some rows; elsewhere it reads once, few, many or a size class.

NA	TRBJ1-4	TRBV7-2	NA	CASSPGRRVSNEKLFF	TGTGCCAGCAGCCCCGGGCGGCGGGTATCTAATGAAAAACTGTTTTTT
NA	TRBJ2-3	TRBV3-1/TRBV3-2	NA	CASSQDEVSGTDTQYF	TGTGCCAGCAGCCAAGATGAGGTCTCTGGCACAGATACGCAGTATTTT
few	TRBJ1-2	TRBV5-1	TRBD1	CASSLVQGVSYGYTF	TGCGCCAGCAGCTTGGTACAGGGGGTTAGCTATGGCTACACCTTC
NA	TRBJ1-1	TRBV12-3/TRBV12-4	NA	CASSLDYNTEAFF	TGTGCCAGCAGTTTAGACTATAACACTGAAGCTTTCTTT
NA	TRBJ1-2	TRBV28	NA	CASINQGTPYGYTF	TGTGCCAGCATTAACCAGGGGACCCCCTATGGCTACACCTTC
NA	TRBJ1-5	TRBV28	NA	CASSFRTAVSIQPQHF	TGTGCCAGCAGTTTCCGGACAGCCGTCTCAATCCAGCCCCAGCATTTT
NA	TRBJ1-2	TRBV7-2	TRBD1	CASSRDRENYGYTF	TGTGCCAGCAGCCGGGACAGGGAGAACTATGGCTACACCTTC
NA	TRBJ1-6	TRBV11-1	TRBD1	CASSRGQGDSPLHF	TGTGCCAGCAGCCGCGGACAGGGAGACTCACCCCTCCACTTT
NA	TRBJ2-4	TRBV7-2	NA	CASSPMKGVNIQYF	TGTGCCAGCAGCCCGATGAAAGGGGTAAACATTCAGTACTTC
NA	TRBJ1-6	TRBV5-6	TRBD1	CASSPGTVNSPLHF	TGTGCCAGCAGCCCGGGGACAGTAAATTCACCCCTCCACTTT
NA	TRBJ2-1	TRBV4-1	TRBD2	CASSQRPAGGLAGPYNEQFF	TGCGCCAGCAGCCAACGACCGGCAGGTGGACTAGCGGGGCCTTACAATGAGCAGTTCTTC
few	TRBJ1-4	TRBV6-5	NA	CASRGGRTNEKLFF	TGTGCCAGCAGGGGAGGGCGAACTAATGAAAAACTGTTTTTT
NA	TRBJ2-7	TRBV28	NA	CASSSTAAWAYEQYF	TGTGCCAGCAGTTCGACCGCGGCCTGGGCCTACGAGCAGTACTTC
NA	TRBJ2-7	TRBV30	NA	CAWSVRRGRDDEQYF	TGTGCCTGGAGTGTACGCAGGGGCAGGGACGACGAGCAGTACTTC
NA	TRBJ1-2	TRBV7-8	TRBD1	CASSVAPGGGYTF	TGTGCCAGCAGCGTGGCACCAGGGGGAGGCTACACCTTC
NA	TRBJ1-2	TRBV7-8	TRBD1	CASTPSGTGGSGYTF	TGTGCCAGCACCCCATCCGGGACAGGGGGATCGGGCTACACCTTC
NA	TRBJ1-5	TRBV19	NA	CASRRRGGQPQHF	TGTGCCAGTAGGAGGCGTGGGGGGCAGCCCCAGCATTTT
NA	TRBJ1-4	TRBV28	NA	CASTLAGVGLNEKLFF	TGTGCCAGCACACTGGCGGGCGTGGGCCTTAATGAAAAACTGTTTTTT
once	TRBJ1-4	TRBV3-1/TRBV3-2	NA	CASSRRSGNEKLFF	TGTGCCAGCAGCCGGCGCTCGGGAAATGAAAAACTGTTTTTT
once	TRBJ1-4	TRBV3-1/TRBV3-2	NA	CASSPRPGVGEKLFF	TGTGCCAGCAGCCCACGCCCAGGCGTAGGAGAAAAACTGTTTTTT
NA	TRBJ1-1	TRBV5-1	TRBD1	CASSQLPGTGPGAEAFF	TGCGCCAGCAGCCAGTTGCCCGGGACAGGTCCCGGGGCTGAAGCTTTCTTT
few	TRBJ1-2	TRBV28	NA	CASSLWGALNYGYTF	TGTGCCAGCAGTTTATGGGGGGCCCTTAACTATGGCTACACCTTC
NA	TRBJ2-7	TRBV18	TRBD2	CASSPQAGGGEQYF	TGTGCCAGCTCACCCCAGGCGGGGGGAGGCGAGCAGTACTTC
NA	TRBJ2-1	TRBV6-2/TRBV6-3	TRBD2	CASSYSGRGGSHEQFF	TGTGCCAGCAGTTACTCGGGTCGGGGGGGCAGCCATGAGCAGTTCTTC
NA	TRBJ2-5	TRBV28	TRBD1	CASSLQGAKETQYF	TGTGCCAGCAGTTTACAGGGGGCTAAAGAGACCCAGTACTTC
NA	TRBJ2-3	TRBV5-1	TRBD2	CASKPSPGLAEDTQYF	TGCGCCAGCAAGCCGTCACCGGGACTAGCGGAAGATACGCAGTATTTT
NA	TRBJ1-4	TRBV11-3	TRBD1	CASSPTGEEKLFF	TGTGCCAGCAGTCCGACAGGGGAGGAAAAACTGTTTTTT
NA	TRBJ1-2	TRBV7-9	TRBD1	CASSLVGQGYGYTF	TGTGCCAGCAGCTTAGTTGGACAGGGGTATGGCTACACCTTC
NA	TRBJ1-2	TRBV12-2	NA	CASRLEEVGGYTF	TGTGCAAGTCGCTTGGAGGAGGTCGGTGGCTACACCTTC
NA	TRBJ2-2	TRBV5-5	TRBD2	CASSSGLLNTGELFF	TGTGCCAGCAGCTCGGGACTACTGAACACCGGGGAGCTGTTTTTT
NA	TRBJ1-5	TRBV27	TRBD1	CASSQWTGSNQPQHF	TGTGCCAGCAGTCAATGGACAGGGAGCAATCAGCCCCAGCATTTT
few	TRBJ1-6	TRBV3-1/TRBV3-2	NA	CASSQGANSPLHF	TGTGCCAGCAGCCAGGGGGCTAATTCACCCCTCCACTTT
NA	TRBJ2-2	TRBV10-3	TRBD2	CAISDRGGNTGELFF	TGTGCCATCAGTGATCGGGGGGGCAACACCGGGGAGCTGTTTTTT
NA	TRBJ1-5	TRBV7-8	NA	CASSATGSRGQPQHF	TGTGCCAGCAGCGCCACAGGGTCCCGGGGCCAGCCCCAGCATTTT
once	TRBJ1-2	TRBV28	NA	CASSPPQANYGYTF	TGTGCCAGCAGTCCACCCCAGGCTAACTATGGCTACACCTTC
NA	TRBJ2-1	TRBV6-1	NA	CASSDRGFAGYNEQFF	TGTGCCAGCAGTGACAGGGGCTTCGCTGGGTACAATGAGCAGTTCTTC
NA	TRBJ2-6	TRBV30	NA	CAWTPRANVLTF	TGTGCCTGGACCCCCAGGGCCAACGTCCTGACTTTC
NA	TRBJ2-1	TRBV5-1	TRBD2	CASSSGTSGVYEQFF	TGCGCCAGCAGCTCCGGGACTAGCGGGGTTTATGAGCAGTTCTTC
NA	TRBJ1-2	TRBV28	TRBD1	CASTTSGQARNTANYGYTF	TGTGCCAGCACCACTTCCGGACAGGCAAGAAACACAGCTAACTATGGCTACACCTTC
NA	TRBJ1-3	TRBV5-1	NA	CASSRGGGSGNTIYF	TGCGCCAGCAGCCGGGGAGGGGGTTCTGGAAACACCATATATTTT
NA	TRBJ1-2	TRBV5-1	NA	CASSLVQGSGLRWYGYTF	TGCGCCAGCAGCTTGGTTCAGGGGTCGGGTTTACGTTGGTATGGCTACACCTTC
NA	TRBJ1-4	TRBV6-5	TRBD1	CASSLRGREKLFF	TGTGCCAGCAGCCTCAGGGGGCGTGAAAAACTGTTTTTT